These 20 T cell receptor beta chains originate from one sample sequenced in a study of T cell changes during pregnancy in multiple sclerosis. Sequenced by immunoSEQ multiplex PCR; TCRdb stores in-frame clones only, minus some. This table holds 45,000 to 50,000 clones, 85% to 95% found once. Material: CD8+ T cells from peripheral blood mononuclear cells, obtained in the first trimester of pregnancy. The receptors shown here come from a female donor with multiple sclerosis, enrolled in a pregnancy study.

This clone has more than one count but fewer than ten. The chain couples TRBV9 to TRBJ2-7; D is possibly TRBD2 (5 bases). Germline V gene data show CDR1 as SGDLS and CDR2 as YYNGEE. This CDR3 has 14 residues. V lost 3 bases to trimming and J lost 2 bases, with 12 bases between them. The DNA of the CDR3 is TGTGCCAGCAGCGGGGGAGATAGGACCTACGAGCAGTACTTC. Translation: CASSGGDRTYEQYF.

The chain has TRBV18 and TRBJ1-6; D is uncertain. Trimming pared 4 bases from V and 10 bases from J, leaving 14 bases between. CDR1 KGHSH and CDR2 LQKENI come from the germline V gene. The CDR3 runs to 14 residues. The CDR3 bases are TGTGCCAGCTCACTTACCCGACATGGGTCACCCCTCCACTTT. This codes for CASSLTRHGSPLHF.

This chain links TRBV2 with TRBJ1-1; D possibly corresponds to TRBD1 (6 bases). Germline-derived CDR1 and CDR2 are SNHLY and FYNNEI. The CDR3 has 13 amino acids. Trimming shortened V by 10 bases and J by 1 base, and 13 bases separated the two germline ends. The CDR3 reads CANPRRGNTEAFF. CDR3 DNA sequence: TGTGCCAATCCACGCAGGGGGAACACTGAAGCTTTCTTT.

This sequence joins TRBV5-5 and TRBJ2-7; maybe TRBD2 (6 bases). The CDR3 spans 13 residues. V lost 4 bases and J lost 4, with 12 bases in between. CDR1 SGHKS and CDR2 YYEKEE come from the germline V gene (reference sequence). CDR3 bases: TGTGCCAGCAGCATCGGGGGTCGATACGAGCAGTACTTC. Encoded protein: CASSIGGRYEQYF.

The count of this clone is one. V gene TRBV11-2 combines with J gene TRBJ2-5, with 7 bases fitting TRBD2. CDR1 and CDR2 from the germline V gene are SGHAT and FQNNGV. V was pared by 5 bases and J by 5 bases, with 11 bases of the junction left unmatched. The CDR3 spans 15 residues. CDR3 in DNA: TGTGCCAGCAGCCGCTTGCCGGGACTAAGTGAGACCCAGTACTTC. Translated: CASSRLPGLSETQYF.

The CDR3 nucleotides are TGTGCCAGCAGTTTAAGGGCTAGCGGGAGAGTGGGCTCCTACAATGAGCAGTTCTTC. Amino acid sequence: CASSLRASGRVGSYNEQFF. The J gene is TRBJ2-1, the V gene TRBV27; the match to TRBD2 covers 10 bases. With 2 bases clipped from V and 0 bases from J, the junction kept 10 bases outside the gene matches. Germline values: CDR1 MNHEY, CDR2 SMNVEV (reference sequence). This CDR3 has 19 residues.

V usage is TRBV14 and J usage is TRBJ1-1; a possible D gene is TRBD1 (6 bases). This CDR3 has 17 residues. Looked up from germline, CDR1 is SGHDN and CDR2 is FVKESK. V shed 3 bases and J shed 2 bases, with 19 bases lying between them. The CDR3: CASSHFGGRNVNTEAFF. As DNA, the CDR3 is TGTGCCAGCAGCCATTTCGGGGGGCGGAACGTAAACACTGAAGCTTTCTTT.

V gene TRBV27 combines with J gene TRBJ2-7, with TRBD2 identical over 12 bases. There are 16 residues in the CDR3. V dropped 0 bases and J dropped 5; count of bases not matched to a gene: 5. The germline CDR1 and CDR2 sequences are MNHEY and SMNVEV (reference sequence). CDR3 sequence (DNA): TGTGCCAGCAGTTTATCCCCTAGCGGGAGGGCCAACGAGCAGTACTTC. Its protein is CASSLSPSGRANEQYF.

This clone came up once. J is TRBJ2-7 and V is TRBV28, with 10 bases fitting TRBD2. Germline lookup yields CDR1 MDHEN and CDR2 SYDVKM. V dropped 6 bases and J dropped 6; count of bases not matched to a gene: 8. This CDR3 is built from 14 residues. This CDR3 reads CASSLLAGRGEQYF. The CDR3 DNA reads TGTGCCAGCAGCCTACTAGCGGGAAGGGGCGAGCAGTACTTC. Using reference TRBV28 and TRBJ2-7 for the parts outside the CDR3, the full variable domain is DVKVTQSSRYLVKRTGEKVFLECVQDMDHENMFWYRQDPGLGLRLIYFSYDVKMKEKGDIPEGYSVSREKKERFSLILESASTNQTSMYLCASSLLAGRGEQYFGPGTRLTVT.

CDR3 in DNA: TGTGCCAGTAGTACTGGGACTTTGGGGACTGTGGCTTTCTTT. Amino acids: CASSTGTLGTVAFF. The chain couples TRBV19 to TRBJ1-1; a possible D gene is TRBD1 (5 bases). CDR1 and CDR2 from the germline V gene are LNHDA and SQIVND (reference sequence). There are 14 residues in the CDR3. The V gene lost 4 bases and the J gene lost 11 bases, with 20 bases spanning the gap. Full variable domain (missing parts from reference TRBV19 and TRBJ1-1): DGGITQSPKYLFRKEGQNVTLSCEQNLNHDAMYWYRQDPGQGLRLIYYSQIVNDFQKGDIAEGYSVSREKKESFPLTVTSAQKNPTAFYLCASSTGTLGTVAFFGQGTRLTVV.

This chain connects TRBV19 to TRBJ1-5, with 7 bases aligning to TRBD1. Unmatched junction bases numbered 10, after V lost 2 bases and J lost 3 bases. The germline CDR1 and CDR2 sequences are LNHDA and SQIVND (reference sequence). This CDR3 is built from 17 residues. CDR3 DNA sequence: TGTGCCAGTAGTATATCGCCCCGGAGGGGGCACAATCAGCCCCAGCATTTT. Translated: CASSISPRRGHNQPQHF.

The chain is built from TRBV6-5 and TRBJ2-5; 8 bases map to TRBD1. V shed 6 bases, J shed 4 bases, and the junction held 4 bases outside the gene matches. This CDR3 has 13 residues. The germline V gene has CDR1 MNHEY and CDR2 SVGAGI. The CDR3: CASRLQGGETQYF. The CDR3 DNA sequence: TGTGCCAGCAGATTACAGGGGGGAGAGACCCAGTACTTC.

V and J are TRBV14 and TRBJ2-5, with TRBD1 matching 7 bases. CDR1 SGHDN and CDR2 FVKESK come from the germline V gene. The length of the CDR3 is 15 residues. Unmatched junction bases numbered 5, after V lost 3 bases and J lost 1 base. The CDR3 coding sequence is TGTGCCAGCAGCCAGGACAGGAGCGTCCAAGAGACCCAGTACTTC. Its translation is CASSQDRSVQETQYF. Together with reference TRBV14 and TRBJ2-5, the CDR3 gives the full variable domain: EAGVTQFPSHSVIEKGQTVTLRCDPISGHDNLYWYRRVMGKEIKFLLHFVKESKQDESGMPNNRFLAERTGGTYSTLKVQPAELEDSGVYFCASSQDRSVQETQYFGPGTRLLVL.

The rearrangement uses TRBV7-6 and TRBJ2-1; tentatively, D is TRBD1 (6 bases). CDR3 length: 13 amino acids. The V end was cut by 7 bases, the J end by 4 bases, with 11 bases between. Germline V CDR1 and CDR2: SGHVS, FNYEAQ. Written as DNA, the CDR3 is TGTGCCAGCAATCAGGGGCGATACAATGAGCAGTTCTTC. Encoded protein: CASNQGRYNEQFF.

This rearrangement joins TRBV7-6 to TRBJ2-2, with TRBD1 matching over 10 bases. Germline trimming cut 1 base from V and 10 bases from J; bases unmatched to any gene: 6. Germline CDR1 SGHVS, CDR2 FNYEAQ. The CDR3 has 15 amino acids. CDR3 sequence (DNA): TGTGCCAGCAGCTTAGAAGGGACAGGGGATGTGGAGCTGTTTTTT. This gives the protein CASSLEGTGDVELFF.

This chain links TRBV9 with TRBJ2-3, with D unclear. The germline V gene encodes CDR1 SGDLS and CDR2 YYNGEE. The CDR3 runs to 18 residues. Trimming took off 3 bases at V and 0 bases at J, with 20 bases between the two ends. As DNA, the CDR3 is TGTGCCAGCAGCGCCCTTTACGCCGAGCCTCTTAGCACAGATACGCAGTATTTT. Its protein product is CASSALYAEPLSTDTQYF.

The rearrangement joins TRBV27 to TRBJ2-1, with unresolved D. The CDR3 is 12 amino acids. Trimming took off 8 bases at V and 10 bases at J, with 15 bases between the two ends. Germline V lookup: CDR1 MNHEY, CDR2 SMNVEV (reference sequence). CDR3 DNA: TGTGCCAGCGCCCTGTCCCCAGCGGAGCAGTTCTTC. It codes for CASALSPAEQFF.

This chain uses TRBV5-4 with TRBJ2-5; possibly TRBD1 for D (5 bases). The V and J ends lost 0 bases and 2 bases respectively, with 14 bases between them. Germline V lookup: CDR1 SGHNT, CDR2 YYREEE (reference sequence). The CDR3 extends over 16 amino acids. The CDR3 nucleotides are TGTGCCAGCAGCTTGGAAGGGCCAGGGCCTCAAGAGACCCAGTACTTC. Its protein is CASSLEGPGPQETQYF. Full variable domain (rest looked up from reference TRBV5-4 and TRBJ2-5): ETGVTQSPTHLIKTRGQQVTLRCSSQSGHNTVSWYQQALGQGPQFIFQYYREEENGRGNFPPRFSGLQFPNYSSELNVNALELDDSALYLCASSLEGPGPQETQYFGPGTRLLVL.

A word on this clone: One end of the junction does not line up with germline, which may come from a read error. The chain couples TRBV27 to TRBJ2-1; D gene unclear. The germline gives CDR1 MNHEY, CDR2 SMNVEV (reference sequence). This CDR3 comprises 13 residues. The CDR3: CASSANPYNEQFF. The DNA for the CDR3 is TGTGCCAGCAGTGCGAACCCCTATAATGAGCAGTTCTTC.

The chain links TRBV28 to TRBJ1-5, with a possible D match to TRBD1 (6 bases). Germline CDR1 and CDR2: MDHEN and SYDVKM. The ends were cut back, 5 bases at V and 5 bases at J, with 16 bases in the middle. This CDR3 comprises 15 residues. The CDR3 sequence is CASSPEDRLYQPQHF. As DNA, the CDR3 is TGTGCCAGCAGTCCCGAGGACAGACTATATCAGCCCCAGCATTTT.